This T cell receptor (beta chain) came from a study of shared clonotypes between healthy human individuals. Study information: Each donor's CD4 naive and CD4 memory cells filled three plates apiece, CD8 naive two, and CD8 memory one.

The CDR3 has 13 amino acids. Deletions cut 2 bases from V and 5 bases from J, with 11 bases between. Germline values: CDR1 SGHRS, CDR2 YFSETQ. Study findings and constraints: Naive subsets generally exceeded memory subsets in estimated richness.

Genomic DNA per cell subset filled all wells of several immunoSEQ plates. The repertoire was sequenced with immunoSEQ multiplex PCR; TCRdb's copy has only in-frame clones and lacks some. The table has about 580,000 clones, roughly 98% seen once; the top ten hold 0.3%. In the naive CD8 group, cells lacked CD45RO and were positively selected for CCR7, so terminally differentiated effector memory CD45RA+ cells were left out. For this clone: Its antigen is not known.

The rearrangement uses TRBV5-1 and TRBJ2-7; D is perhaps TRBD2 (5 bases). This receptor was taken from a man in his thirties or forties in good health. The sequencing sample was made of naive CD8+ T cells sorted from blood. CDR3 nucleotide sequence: TGCGCCAGCAGCTTAACGGGGATCGACGAGCAGTACTTC. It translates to CASSLTGIDEQYF.